The 29 T cell receptor beta chains listed next were all sequenced from one sample in a study of shared clonotypes between healthy human individuals (dated by TCRdb to the early 2020s). The library came from the immunoSEQ multiplex PCR assay. Entries here come from immuneACCESS through TCRdb and include only in-frame sequences with V and J called. Some clones fail to appear in such tables; in the studies checked, an unresolved V gene covers under half of the shortfall, and the cause of the remainder is unknown. Here the sample has 470,000 or so clones; roughly 80% occur a single time. The ten largest make up approximately 12% of the sample. The sample consisted of PBMCs. The source is a woman aged 40 to 49 in good health. Some clones in this sample may be carry-over from other donors' samples.

For this clone: It is likely a read error: a sequence one base away is far more abundant. The chain couples TRBV30 to TRBJ1-2; unclear D gene. The germline V gene has CDR1 GTSNPN and CDR2 SVGIG (reference sequence). This CDR3 comprises 13 residues. V lost 1 base and J 7 bases, leaving 13 bases between the germline ends. CDR3 sequence (DNA): TGTGCCTGGAGTGAGATGACTCACTGTGGCTACACCTTC. Translating gives CAWSEMTHCGYTF.

Remarks on this clone: With only one base between it and a far larger clone, this is likely a read error. This CDR3 is also generated by other DNA sequences in the sample. The CDR3 coding sequence is TGTGCCAGCAGCCCGGGACAGGGGGCTGGAGCTCTCTTT. As protein: CASSPGQGAGALF. The chain links TRBV11-2 to TRBJ1-1, with 12 nucleotides matching TRBD1. The CDR3 loop spans 13 amino acids. Germline V gene lookup returns CDR1 SGHAT and CDR2 FQNNGV.

Comment on this clone: A read error may be the cause here, since a much bigger clone is one base away. V and J are TRBV23-1 and TRBJ1-4; no reliable D call. TRBV23-1 is an open reading frame, and its role is uncertain. CDR3 length: 15 amino acids. The V gene lost 11 bases and the J gene lost 4 bases, with 20 bases spanning the gap. The CDR3 sequence: CAGQSEGRHNEKLFF. CDR3 nucleotide sequence: TGCGCCGGCCAGTCAGAAGGCAGACATAATGAAAAACTGTTTTTT.

The chain combines TRBV11-2 with TRBJ1-4, with unresolved D. V was clipped by 6 bases and J by 0 bases, with 8 bases between them. This CDR3 comprises 14 residues. The germline V gene has CDR1 SGHAT and CDR2 FQNNGV. In DNA, the CDR3 is TGTGCCAGCAGTATCACCGCAACTAATGAAAAACTGTTTTTT. This gives the protein CASSITATNEKLFF.

CDR3 sequence: CASSQFTPRQGDGYTF. The CDR3 DNA reads as TGTGCCAGCAGCCAATTTACCCCCAGGCAGGGAGATGGCTACACCTTC. The rearrangement links TRBV7-9 to TRBJ1-2, with D maybe TRBD1 (5 bases). Trimming stripped 5 bases from V and 6 bases from J, with 22 bases between. CDR3 size: 16 residues. The germline gives CDR1 SEHNR, CDR2 FQNEAQ (reference sequence).

A word on this clone: One junction end disagrees with the germline gene, perhaps due to a read error. The V gene is TRBV5-1, the J gene TRBJ2-2, with D unclear. Germline V gene lookup returns CDR1 SGHRS and CDR2 YFSETQ. CDR3 length: 14 residues. The CDR3 nucleotides read TGCGCCAGCAGCCTGAGCAATCCCACCGGTGAGCTGTTTTTT. Amino acids: CASSLSNPTGELFF.

Turning to this clone: A far larger clone is one nucleotide away, so this likely arose from a read error. The V gene is TRBV7-2, the J gene TRBJ2-5; no clear D gene. The ends were cut back, 1 base at V and 6 bases at J, with 12 bases in the middle. Looked up from germline, CDR1 is SGHTA and CDR2 is FQGNSA. This CDR3 is 14 amino acids long. The CDR3 region is CASSLEVNLQTQYF. The CDR3 nucleotides are TGTGCCAGCAGCTTAGAGGTTAATCTGCAGACCCAGTACTTC.

The chain recombines TRBV19 with TRBJ2-1, with 11 bases matching TRBD2. Trimming cost V 8 bases and J 5 bases; bases outside gene matches: 5. From germline, CDR1 is LNHDA and CDR2 SQIVND (reference sequence). This CDR3 region has 14 residues. Here the CDR3 DNA reads TGTGCCAGTGCCGGGACTAGCGGACACAATGAGCAGTTCTTC. This codes for CASAGTSGHNEQFF.

This clone has a handful of counts. The genes are TRBV5-8 and TRBJ2-1, with D uncertain. Looked up from germline, CDR1 is SGHTS and CDR2 is YDEGEE. The V end lost 2 bases, the J end lost 2 bases, and 11 bases lay between the germline ends. The CDR3 consists of 15 residues. The chain's CDR3 is CASSLVPEAYNEQFF. For the CDR3, the DNA is TGTGCCAGCAGCTTAGTTCCAGAGGCCTACAATGAGCAGTTCTTC. Full variable domain (remainder filled in from reference TRBV5-8 and TRBJ2-1): EAGVTQSPTHLIKTRGQQATLRCSPISGHTSVYWYQQALGLGLQFLLWYDEGEERNRGNFPPRFSGRQFPNYSSELNVNALELEDSALYLCASSLVPEAYNEQFFGPGTRLTVL.

The CDR3 spells CSARQGNTEAFF. The CDR3, as DNA: TGCAGCGCCCGACAGGGGAACACTGAAGCTTTCTTT. This sequence joins TRBV29-1 and TRBJ1-1, with 7 bases matching TRBD1. Germline V gives CDR1 SQVTM, CDR2 ANQGSEA. With V trimmed by 7 bases and J by 1 base, 3 bases remained unmatched. The CDR3 has 12 amino acids.

The chain employs TRBV2 and TRBJ1-5; D is ambiguous. The CDR3 runs 14 residues. Germline-derived CDR1 and CDR2 are SNHLY and FYNNEI. V gave up 1 base and J gave up 2 bases, with 6 bases separating them. The CDR3 DNA reads as TGTGCCAGCAGTGAAGGGCGGGGCAATCAGCCCCAGCATTTT. This encodes CASSEGRGNQPQHF.

This sequence joins TRBV5-1 and TRBJ2-7; 14 bases match TRBD2. The junction had 6 bases not matched to a gene; V was cut back by 0 bases and J by 1 base. This CDR3 spans 18 amino acids. CDR1 SGHRS and CDR2 YFSETQ come from the germline V gene. The DNA of the CDR3 is TGCGCCAGCAGCTTGGAGACTAGCGGGAGGGCCATTTCCTACGAGCAGTACTTC. Its protein is CASSLETSGRAISYEQYF.

V and J are TRBV19 and TRBJ1-1; 8 nucleotides line up with TRBD1. This CDR3 is 14 amino acids long. The germline gives CDR1 LNHDA, CDR2 SQIVND (reference sequence). V was pared by 6 bases and J by 7 bases, with 10 bases of the junction left unmatched. The CDR3 reads CASRTRDRGSEAFF. DNA of the CDR3: TGTGCCAGTAGAACCCGAGACAGGGGTAGTGAAGCTTTCTTT.

The genes are TRBV29-1 and TRBJ1-1; D gene unclear. Per germline, CDR1 SQVTM and CDR2 ANQGSEA. The V gene lost 2 bases and the J gene lost 0 bases, with 16 bases spanning the gap. The CDR3 length is 16 residues. The CDR3 loop is CSVEKSPGSMNTEAFF. As DNA, the CDR3 is TGCAGCGTTGAAAAGTCCCCAGGTTCAATGAACACTGAAGCTTTCTTT. The entire variable domain, with the rest obtained from reference TRBV29-1 and TRBJ1-1, is as follows: SAVISQKPSRDICQRGTSLTIQCQVDSQVTMMFWYRQQPGQSLTLIATANQGSEATYESGFVIDKFPISRPNLTFSTLTVSNMSPEDSSIYLCSVEKSPGSMNTEAFFGQGTRLTVV.

This sequence joins TRBV25-1 and TRBJ1-1; D remains ambiguous. Trimming removed 3 bases from V and 8 bases from J, with 4 bases in between. Germline V gene sequence: CDR1 MGHDK, CDR2 SYGVNS. This CDR3 has 10 amino acids. In nucleotides, the CDR3 is TGTGCCAGCAGTGACGGAGAAGCTTTCTTT. It encodes CASSDGEAFF. Based on the CDR3 plus reference TRBV25-1 and TRBJ1-1, the full variable domain is EADIYQTPRYLVIGTGKKITLECSQTMGHDKMYWYQQDPGMELHLIHYSYGVNSTEKGDLSSESTVSRIRTEHFPLTLESARPSHTSQYLCASSDGEAFFGQGTRLTVV.

In this sample, this clone turned up a few times. The rearrangement links TRBV25-1 to TRBJ1-1; tentatively, D is TRBD1 (5 bases). V lost 8 bases and J lost 4, with 17 bases in between. This CDR3 has 14 residues. In germline, CDR1 is MGHDK, CDR2 SYGVNS. In nucleotides, the CDR3 is TGTGCCAGCCGGGACTGGGCAGGCGCCACTGAAGCTTTCTTT. Its translation: CASRDWAGATEAFF.

This clone is labeled as medium-sized. The identical CDR3 is also encoded by other nucleotide sequences in the sample. The rearrangement uses TRBV30 and TRBJ2-1; D possibly matches TRBD1 or TRBD2 (5 bases each). This CDR3 is 11 amino acids long. V lost 8 bases and J lost 7, with 12 bases in between. The germline gives CDR1 GTSNPN, CDR2 SVGIG (reference sequence). The CDR3 DNA sequence: TGTGCCGGGACCCTTTGGAATGAGCAGTTCTTC. This sequence encodes CAGTLWNEQFF.

J is TRBJ2-7 and V is TRBV2; 12 nucleotides line up with TRBD2. The CDR3 has 15 amino acids. Germline CDR1 and CDR2: SNHLY and FYNNEI. The V segment lost 6 bases and the J segment 2 bases; nucleotides outside the gene matches: 5. CDR3 nucleotides: TGTGCCAGCAGCCCTGGACTAGCGGGAACCTACGAGCAGTACTTC. This gives the protein CASSPGLAGTYEQYF.

V and J are TRBV2 and TRBJ2-2; 9 bases align to TRBD2. The CDR3 runs to 14 residues. Looked up from germline, CDR1 is SNHLY and CDR2 is FYNNEI. J gave up 9 bases and V 6 bases, and 8 bases lay outside the gene matches. CDR3 amino acids: CASRRESGRWELFF. CDR3 sequence (DNA): TGTGCCAGCAGGCGGGAGAGCGGGAGGTGGGAGCTGTTTTTT.

The rearrangement links TRBV2 to TRBJ2-7; a possible D gene is TRBD2 (5 bases). Germline-derived CDR1 and CDR2 are SNHLY and FYNNEI. The CDR3 extends over 13 amino acids. The V gene lost 5 bases and the J gene lost 0 bases, with 8 bases spanning the gap. Written as DNA, the CDR3 is TGTGCCAGCAGTTTACGGGGCTCCTACGAGCAGTACTTC. Its protein product is CASSLRGSYEQYF.

The J gene is TRBJ1-1, the V gene TRBV9; a possible D gene is TRBD1 (6 bases). The length of the CDR3 is 15 residues. The V gene's germline CDR1 is SGDLS and CDR2 YYNGEE. V was shortened by 2 bases and J by 1 base, with 12 bases between the two germline ends. The CDR3 DNA sequence: TGTGCCAGCAGCGTGAGGGGACAAGCGAACACTGAAGCTTTCTTT. It specifies CASSVRGQANTEAFF.

In DNA, the CDR3 is TGTGCCACCAGCTGGTCAGGGGCCTACGAGCAGTACTTC. Its translation: CATSWSGAYEQYF. The chain is built from TRBV15 and TRBJ2-7; the D gene is possibly TRBD1 (6 bases). The length of the CDR3 is 13 residues. CDR1 and CDR2 from the germline V gene are LNHNV and YYDKDF (reference sequence). V lost 5 bases and J 2 bases, leaving 10 bases between the germline ends. The full variable domain, with the rest looked up from reference TRBV15 and TRBJ2-7, is DAMVIQNPRYQVTQFGKPVTLSCSQTLNHNVMYWYQQKSSQAPKLLFHYYDKDFNNEADTPDNFQSRRPNTSFCFLDIRSPGLGDTAMYLCATSWSGAYEQYFGPGTRLTVT.

This clone appeared a single time. V and J are TRBV5-1 and TRBJ2-2; 7 bases align to TRBD1. Germline V gene data show CDR1 as SGHRS and CDR2 as YFSETQ. The CDR3 loop spans 14 amino acids. With 4 bases clipped from V and 2 bases from J, the junction kept 2 bases outside the gene matches. The CDR3 DNA reads TGCGCCAGCAGCCGGGACAGCAACACCGGGGAGCTGTTTTTT. The encoded protein is CASSRDSNTGELFF. The whole variable domain, remainder taken from reference TRBV5-1 and TRBJ2-2, is KAGVTQTPRYLIKTRGQQVTLSCSPISGHRSVSWYQQTPGQGLQFLFEYFSETQRNKGNFPGRFSGRQFSNSRSEMNVSTLELGDSALYLCASSRDSNTGELFFGEGSRLTVL.

This clone was detected only once. With a far larger clone one base away, a read error is the likely cause. This chain joins TRBV4-3 and TRBJ2-3; D not resolved. Germline V CDR1 and CDR2: LGHNA, YSLEER. The CDR3 length is 14 residues. CDR3 region: CANSQDSSRATQYF. Here the CDR3 DNA reads TGCGCCAACAGCCAAGATAGCAGCCGGGCTACGCAGTATTTT.

This clone was found a few times. The sample carries other DNA sequences with the same CDR3. This chain links TRBV18 with TRBJ1-4; 9 bases line up with TRBD1. This CDR3 contains 15 residues. V shed 3 bases, J shed 7 bases, and the junction held 6 bases outside the gene matches. The germline gives CDR1 KGHSH, CDR2 LQKENI. The CDR3 bases are TGTGCCAGCTCACCTCCGGGACAGGGAGGTGAAAAACTGTTTTTT. Its translation is CASSPPGQGGEKLFF.

Only one count was recorded for this clone. The junction and the germline gene differ at one end; a read error may be behind it. The J gene is TRBJ2-3, the V gene TRBV28; weak D call: TRBD1 (6 bases). The CDR3 length is 15 residues. Per germline, CDR1 MDHEN and CDR2 SYDVKM. In nucleotides, the CDR3 is TGTGCCAGCAGCACCCTGGGACACCGCACCGATACGCAGTATTTT. This gives the protein CASSTLGHRTDTQYF.

The CDR3 reads CASSLGDNAYNEQFF. In DNA form, the CDR3 reads TGCGCCAGCAGCTTGGGGGACAACGCCTACAATGAGCAGTTCTTC. V is TRBV5-1 and J is TRBJ2-1, with D perhaps matching TRBD1 (6 bases). V lost 0 bases to trimming and J lost 2 bases, with 9 bases between them. Germline loops: CDR1 SGHRS, CDR2 YFSETQ. The CDR3 length is 15 residues. Full variable domain (missing parts from reference TRBV5-1 and TRBJ2-1): KAGVTQTPRYLIKTRGQQVTLSCSPISGHRSVSWYQQTPGQGLQFLFEYFSETQRNKGNFPGRFSGRQFSNSRSEMNVSTLELGDSALYLCASSLGDNAYNEQFFGPGTRLTVL.

The V gene is TRBV25-1, the J gene TRBJ2-2; D unresolved. CDR1 and CDR2 from the germline V gene are MGHDK and SYGVNS. CDR3 length equals 18 residues. Trimming left V 2 bases short and J 0 bases short, with 16 bases between. CDR3 nucleotides: TGTGCCAGCAGTGAAAGGGCCCGGTTTGGCGCGAACACCGGGGAGCTGTTTTTT. It yields the protein CASSERARFGANTGELFF.

The table lists this clone with a few counts. A far more abundant clone sits one base away, making this likely a read error. The V gene is TRBV30, the J gene TRBJ1-1; 10 bases are shared with TRBD1. There are 14 residues in the CDR3. CDR1 and CDR2 from the germline V gene are GTSNPN and SVGIG (reference sequence). With 2 bases clipped from V and 4 bases from J, the junction kept 4 bases outside the gene matches. As DNA, the CDR3 is TGTGCCTGGAGTCAGGACAGGGGGTCCACTGAAGCTTTCTTT. This codes for CAWSQDRGSTEAFF.